What follows are 23 T cell receptor beta chains derived from one specimen sequenced in a study of CXCR3-negative and CXCR3-positive naive CD8 T cells. The method, 5' RACE with UMI labels, was used to prepare the TRB cDNA libraries. TCRdb re-called the 5' RACE reads; one entry per CDR3 protein, DNA not given. This specimen shows approximately 66,000 distinct CDR3 sequences; the ten leading clones hold approximately 1.5%. The specimen sequenced was naive CXCR3- CD8+ T cells from blood. Stated subset: CD45RO-CCR7+CD27+CD95- naive CD8+ T cells lacking CXCR3 (TNR3-). The receptor set was obtained from a human donor in good health. Some clones in this sample may be carry-over from other donors' samples.

This chain uses TRBV2 with TRBJ2-1; absent DNA, TCRdb's TRBD1 call cannot be checked. Germline V gene sequence: CDR1 SNHLY, CDR2 FYNNEI. The CDR3 sequence is 16 residues long. CDR3 residues: CASSESRQGFLDEQFF. The whole variable domain, filled in from reference TRBV2 and TRBJ2-1, reads EPEVTQTPSHQVTQMGQEVILRCVPISNHLYFYWYRQILGQKVEFLVSFYNNEISEKSEIFDDQFSVERPDGSNFTLKIRSTKLEDSAMYFCASSESRQGFLDEQFFGPGTRLTVL.

V usage is TRBV6-2 or TRBV6-3 and J usage is TRBJ2-7; TCRdb reports TRBD1, a call that lacks DNA to check it against. The CDR3 is made up of 14 amino acids. Germline V CDR1 and CDR2: MNHEY, SVGEGT. The CDR3 protein is CASTSGLFSYEQYF.

The CDR3 protein is CASSSTGLESSYEQYF. This sequence joins TRBV7-9 and TRBJ2-7; the D call from TCRdb, TRBD2, cannot be confirmed without DNA. This CDR3 region has 16 residues. Per germline, CDR1 SEHNR and CDR2 FQNEAQ (reference sequence).

The chain recombines TRBV12-3 or TRBV12-4 with TRBJ1-1; TCRdb picks TRBD1, but there is no DNA to check that call. The length of the CDR3 is 12 residues. CDR3 residues: CASPNWGGEAFF.

The chain couples TRBV4-1 to TRBJ2-7; TCRdb outputs TRBD1, but without DNA this stays unchecked. Germline lookup yields CDR1 MGHRA and CDR2 YSYEKL. The CDR3 is 15 amino acids. The CDR3 protein is CASSQDPDGADEQYF.

The chain recombines TRBV6-2 or TRBV6-3 with TRBJ2-1; TCRdb calls TRBD2, which cannot be checked without DNA. CDR1 and CDR2 from the germline V gene are MNHEY and SVGEGT. The CDR3 covers 16 residues. The CDR3 protein is CASSYSQTSGSGEQFF.

The chain joins TRBV28 to TRBJ2-1. The CDR3 has 14 residues. Per the germline V gene, CDR1 is MDHEN and CDR2 is SYDVKM. The CDR3 reads CASSLATSYNEQFF.

The rearrangement joins TRBV7-6 to TRBJ2-7; the TCRdb D gene call, TRBD1, has no DNA to confirm it. The CDR3 length is 14 residues. CDR1 SGHVS and CDR2 FNYEAQ come from the germline V gene. The CDR3 sequence is CASSSSGESYEQYF.

The chain is built from TRBV5-1 and TRBJ2-3; absent DNA, TCRdb's TRBD1 call cannot be checked. The germline V gene has CDR1 SGHRS and CDR2 YFSETQ. This CDR3 contains 17 residues. Here the CDR3 reads CASSPNAIGGYTDTQYF.

J is TRBJ2-1 and V is TRBV6-5; TCRdb's D gene call, TRBD1, goes unchecked for lack of DNA. The V gene's germline CDR1 is MNHEY and CDR2 SVGAGI. The CDR3 is 13 amino acids. CDR3 region: CASSYRGVDEQFF.

The chain employs TRBV29-1 and TRBJ1-1; TCRdb indicates TRBD1, and absent DNA this call remains unverified. Germline assignment: CDR1 SQVTM and CDR2 ANQGSEA. The CDR3 has 13 amino acids. The CDR3 sequence: CSVDYRGNTEAFF.

The chain combines TRBV7-9 with TRBJ2-7; TCRdb proposes TRBD1, but this gene call is untestable without DNA. CDR1 and CDR2 from the germline V gene are SEHNR and FQNEAQ (reference sequence). The CDR3 runs to 15 residues. The CDR3 sequence is CASSSNRDRDTEQYF. The whole variable domain, remainder taken from reference TRBV7-9 and TRBJ2-7, is DTGVSQNPRHKITKRGQNVTFRCDPISEHNRLYWYRQTLGQGPEFLTYFQNEAQLEKSRLLSDRFSAERPKGSFSTLEIQRTEQGDSAMYLCASSSNRDRDTEQYFGPGTRLTVT.

The chain combines TRBV12-3 or TRBV12-4 with TRBJ2-7. The CDR3 runs to 13 residues. The CDR3 is CASSSPSSYEQYF.

This chain uses TRBV20-1 with TRBJ2-7; TCRdb's D call of TRBD1 is untestable without DNA. This CDR3 contains 15 residues. From germline, CDR1 is DFQATT and CDR2 SNEGSKA (reference sequence). The CDR3 spells CSAREGDKVSYEQYF.

This chain uses TRBV27 with TRBJ2-1. This CDR3 spans 15 amino acids. Germline V gene sequence: CDR1 MNHEY, CDR2 SMNVEV (reference sequence). CDR3 loop: CASSLEGVAYNEQFF.

V and J are TRBV15 and TRBJ1-2. The CDR3 runs 14 residues. CDR1 LNHNV and CDR2 YYDKDF come from the germline V gene (reference sequence). CDR3 region: CATSRDQTNYGYTF. Combining the CDR3 with reference TRBV15 and TRBJ1-2 gives the whole variable domain DAMVIQNPRYQVTQFGKPVTLSCSQTLNHNVMYWYQQKSSQAPKLLFHYYDKDFNNEADTPDNFQSRRPNTSFCFLDIRSPGLGDTAMYLCATSRDQTNYGYTFGSGTRLTVV.

V usage is TRBV19 and J usage is TRBJ2-7. CDR1 LNHDA and CDR2 SQIVND come from the germline V gene (reference sequence). This CDR3 comprises 13 residues. CDR3 residues: CASSIVAADEQYF.

V usage is TRBV25-1 and J usage is TRBJ1-2; checking the TCRdb D call of TRBD1 is not possible without DNA. This CDR3 has 14 amino acids. Germline-derived CDR1 and CDR2 are MGHDK and SYGVNS. Here the CDR3 reads CASSEGQGLGGYTF.

J is TRBJ2-7 and V is TRBV5-1. Germline V gene data show CDR1 as SGHRS and CDR2 as YFSETQ. CDR3 size: 13 residues. CDR3 sequence reads: CASSLAQYYEQYF.

This rearrangement joins TRBV7-8 to TRBJ2-1; TCRdb reports TRBD2, a call that lacks DNA to check it against. The CDR3 runs 15 residues. CDR1 is SGHVS, CDR2 FQNEAQ, per germline. Here the CDR3 reads CASSLNSGMFNEQFF.

The chain combines TRBV29-1 with TRBJ1-1. The CDR3 has 14 amino acids. Germline lookup yields CDR1 SQVTM and CDR2 ANQGSEA. The CDR3 loop is CSVVGVVVNTEAFF.

The chain recombines TRBV2 with TRBJ2-3; TCRdb returns TRBD1, unconfirmable since there is no DNA. The CDR3 has 17 residues. The germline gives CDR1 SNHLY, CDR2 FYNNEI. The CDR3: CASSTTREARGTDTQYF.

V is TRBV27 and J is TRBJ2-7; TCRdb lists TRBD1, though no DNA is available to test this call. Germline V CDR1 and CDR2: MNHEY, SMNVEV (reference sequence). This CDR3 spans 14 amino acids. CDR3: CASSPDRASYEQYF.